This paragraph reports one T cell receptor beta chain. The entry originates in a study of blood T cell repertoires in COVID-19. On the study more broadly: The United States, Italy and Spain provided the acute and convalescent COVID-19 samples.

Method: immunoSEQ multiplex PCR; TCRdb's copy keeps in-frame clones and lacks some. The table records about half a million clones, 80% to 90% of them present only once. Per germline, CDR1 SGHRS and CDR2 YFSETQ. The CDR3 sequence is 14 residues long. V dropped 4 bases and J dropped 4; count of bases not matched to a gene: 2. The receptor was derived from a woman in her sixties who had recovered from COVID-19. Sequenced: PBMCs or T cells enriched from blood (not recorded which). This rearrangement joins TRBV5-1 to TRBJ2-3; 11 positions match TRBD2. This chain's CDR3 is CASSVAGGSDTQYF. For the CDR3, the DNA is TGCGCCAGCAGCGTAGCGGGGGGGTCAGATACGCAGTATTTT.